Listed below are T cell receptor beta chains from one sample, sequenced in a study of blood T cell repertoires in COVID-19. The repertoire was sequenced with immunoSEQ multiplex PCR; TCRdb's copy has only in-frame clones and lacks some. The sample includes some 38,000 clones, around 90% seen only once; the top ten take less than 30%. The material sequenced was peripheral blood. Receptors originate from a man between 60 and 70 years old with active or convalescent COVID-19. Both conserved end residues are part of each CDR3. Each record gives: clone size, D gene, V gene, J gene, CDR3 protein, CDR3 DNA. The D gene is left open where the match is weak. Some rows mark clone size as missing; the rest say once, few, many or name a class of expanded clone.

abundance: once
d_gene: NA
v_gene: TRBV19
j_gene: TRBJ2-7
CDR3aa: CASSPGVAYEQYF
CDR3nt: TGTGCCAGTAGCCCCGGGGTAGCCTACGAGCAGTACTTC

abundance: few
d_gene: NA
v_gene: TRBV9
j_gene: TRBJ1-4
CDR3aa: CASSVDTIGEKLFF
CDR3nt: TGTGCCAGCAGCGTTGACACGATTGGGGAAAAACTGTTTTTT

abundance: NA
d_gene: TRBD1
v_gene: TRBV12-5
j_gene: TRBJ2-1
CDR3aa: CASGQDRGVYNEQFF
CDR3nt: TGTGCTAGTGGTCAGGACAGGGGAGTCTACAATGAGCAGTTCTTC

abundance: few
d_gene: NA
v_gene: TRBV3-1/TRBV3-2
j_gene: TRBJ1-2
CDR3aa: CASSQDMGGAVTF
CDR3nt: TGTGCCAGCAGCCAAGATATGGGCGGGGCCGTTACCTTC

abundance: NA
d_gene: TRBD1
v_gene: TRBV6-2/TRBV6-3
j_gene: TRBJ1-4
CDR3aa: CASSYRDRTMEKLFF
CDR3nt: TGTGCCAGCAGTTACAGGGACAGGACGATGGAAAAACTGTTTTTT

abundance: NA
d_gene: NA
v_gene: TRBV6-5
j_gene: TRBJ1-3
CDR3aa: CASSYPQGTGNTIYF
CDR3nt: TGTGCCAGCAGTTACCCCCAGGGAACGGGAAACACCATATATTTT

abundance: NA
d_gene: NA
v_gene: TRBV11-2
j_gene: TRBJ2-3
CDR3aa: CASSLGAGGTDTQYF
CDR3nt: TGTGCCAGCAGCTTAGGGGCAGGGGGCACAGATACGCAGTATTTT

abundance: NA
d_gene: TRBD1
v_gene: TRBV4-3
j_gene: TRBJ2-1
CDR3aa: CASSQDRGRFNEQFF
CDR3nt: TGCGCCAGCAGCCAAGACAGGGGGCGTTTTAATGAGCAGTTCTTC

abundance: NA
d_gene: TRBD2
v_gene: TRBV6-5
j_gene: TRBJ2-1
CDR3aa: CASRAPAGAGNEQFF
CDR3nt: TGTGCCAGTAGGGCCCCTGCGGGAGCCGGCAATGAGCAGTTCTTC

abundance: NA
d_gene: NA
v_gene: TRBV11-2
j_gene: TRBJ1-4
CDR3aa: CASSARLVREKLFF
CDR3nt: TGTGCCAGCAGCGCCCGACTGGTACGTGAAAAACTGTTTTTT

abundance: NA
d_gene: NA
v_gene: TRBV19
j_gene: TRBJ2-5
CDR3aa: CASSIGGAETQYF
CDR3nt: TGTGCCAGTAGTATCGGAGGGGCAGAGACCCAGTACTTC

abundance: NA
d_gene: TRBD2
v_gene: TRBV7-3
j_gene: TRBJ2-3
CDR3aa: CASSPRGGRGTDTQYF
CDR3nt: TGTGCCAGCAGCCCGCGGGGCGGGAGGGGAACAGATACGCAGTATTTT

abundance: NA
d_gene: TRBD1
v_gene: TRBV3-1/TRBV3-2
j_gene: TRBJ1-4
CDR3aa: CASRPGQGREKLFF
CDR3nt: TGTGCCAGCCGACCGGGACAGGGTCGTGAAAAACTGTTTTTT

abundance: once
d_gene: TRBD2
v_gene: TRBV29-1
j_gene: TRBJ2-3
CDR3aa: CSVEPGTRDQDGQYF
CDR3nt: TGCAGCGTTGAACCCGGGACTAGAGACCAGGATGGGCAGTATTTT

abundance: NA
d_gene: TRBD2
v_gene: TRBV20-1
j_gene: TRBJ2-3
CDR3aa: CSANEGLVLYF
CDR3nt: TGCAGTGCTAATGAGGGACTAGTTCTGTATTTT

abundance: NA
d_gene: TRBD1
v_gene: TRBV10-1
j_gene: TRBJ2-3
CDR3aa: CASSSRDRGPDTQYF
CDR3nt: TGCGCCAGCAGCTCCCGCGACAGGGGCCCTGATACGCAGTATTTT

abundance: few
d_gene: NA
v_gene: TRBV3-1/TRBV3-2
j_gene: TRBJ1-5
CDR3aa: CASSATGPNQPQHF
CDR3nt: TGTGCCAGCAGTGCGACAGGACCAAATCAGCCCCAGCATTTT

abundance: NA
d_gene: NA
v_gene: TRBV11-1
j_gene: TRBJ2-5
CDR3aa: CASALGGGGSAKTQYF
CDR3nt: TGTGCCAGCGCACTGGGGGGTGGGGGTAGCGCCAAGACCCAGTACTTC

abundance: NA
d_gene: TRBD1
v_gene: TRBV28
j_gene: TRBJ2-6
CDR3aa: CASSLWGTVYSGANVLTF
CDR3nt: TGTGCCAGCAGTTTATGGGGGACAGTCTACTCTGGGGCCAACGTCCTGACTTTC

abundance: NA
d_gene: TRBD1
v_gene: TRBV5-1
j_gene: TRBJ2-2
CDR3aa: CASSLEGGPGELFF
CDR3nt: TGCGCCAGCAGCTTGGAAGGGGGCCCCGGGGAGCTGTTTTTT

abundance: once
d_gene: TRBD1
v_gene: TRBV30
j_gene: TRBJ2-7
CDR3aa: CAWSVARGQTIYEQYF
CDR3nt: TGTGCCTGGAGTGTAGCTAGGGGGCAGACGATTTACGAGCAGTACTTC

abundance: NA
d_gene: NA
v_gene: TRBV27
j_gene: TRBJ2-3
CDR3aa: CASSFEAARGYTQYF
CDR3nt: TGTGCCAGCAGCTTCGAGGCTGCAAGGGGTTATACGCAGTATTTT